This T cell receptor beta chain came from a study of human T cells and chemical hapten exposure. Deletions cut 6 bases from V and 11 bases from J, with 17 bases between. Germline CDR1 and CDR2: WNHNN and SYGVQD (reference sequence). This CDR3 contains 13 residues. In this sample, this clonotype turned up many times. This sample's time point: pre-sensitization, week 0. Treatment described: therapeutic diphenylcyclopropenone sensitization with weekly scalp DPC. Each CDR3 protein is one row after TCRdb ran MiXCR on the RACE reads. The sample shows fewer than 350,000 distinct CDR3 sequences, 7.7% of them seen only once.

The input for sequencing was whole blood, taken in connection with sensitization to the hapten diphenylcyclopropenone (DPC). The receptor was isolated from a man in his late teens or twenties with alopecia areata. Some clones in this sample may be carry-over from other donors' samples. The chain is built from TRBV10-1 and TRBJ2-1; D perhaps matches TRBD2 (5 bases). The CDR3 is CASSGDSTMKQFF. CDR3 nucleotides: TGCGCCAGCAGCGGGGATAGTACAATGAAGCAGTTCTTC.